This T cell receptor (beta chain) stems from a study of graft-versus-host responses after intestinal transplantation. TCRdb's copy holds only in-frame clones and misses some; the assay was immunoSEQ multiplex PCR. The data show roughly 120,000 clones, with 90% to 95% seen just once and more than 0.1% held by the top ten. This clone was seen more than once but under ten times. Its antigen is unknown. Notes on the study in general: Recipient-marrow GvH clones were detected, some having first appeared in ileum or blood.

The CDR3 contains 13 residues. Germline loops: CDR1 WSHSY, CDR2 SAAADI. V dropped 4 bases and J dropped 8 bases, with 12 bases sitting between them. V and J are TRBV10-2 and TRBJ1-5, with D possibly matching TRBD1 (5 bases). This material consisted of unstimulated CD4+ T cells sorted from spleen or lymph node cells, taken before intestinal transplant. This TCR derives from a human donor who received an intestinal transplant. DNA of the CDR3: TGCGCCAGCAGTGTTGGGGGAGGGGAGCCCCAGCATTTT. Translating it yields CASSVGGGEPQHF.